This T cell receptor (beta chain) was sequenced in a study of T cells in Graves' hyperthyroidism and ophthalmopathy. RNA transcripts were the template for amplifying TCR beta CDR3 regions. HTBI primers were the set used in a first-round RT-PCR of the TCR CDR3. TCRdb analysed the multiplex PCR reads with MiXCR anew, one entry per CDR3 protein. The sample has about 160,000 distinct CDR3 sequences; less than 10% are singletons. This clonotype was seen repeatedly, ten times or more. Germline V CDR1 and CDR2: ENHRY, SYGVKD. Trimming took 3 bases from V and 0 from J, leaving 9 bases between them. CDR3 length: 15 residues.

The TCR was taken from a woman aged 18-29 years with Graves' hyperthyroidism that later progressed to Graves' ophthalmopathy. This chain uses TRBV10-3 with TRBJ1-5; D is ambiguous. Sequences were obtained from blood. The CDR3 loop reads CAISDGENSNQPQHF. Written as DNA, the CDR3 is TGTGCCATCAGTGACGGCGAAAATAGCAATCAGCCCCAGCATTTT.